This T cell receptor beta chain was documented in a study of cytomegalovirus exposure and HLA in healthy donors. 13 Jbeta primers and 60 Vbeta primers were used for the PCR. The table came from immunoSEQ multiplex PCR; TCRdb's copy has only in-frame clones and leaves some out. The table records some 80,000 clones, about 78% of them present only once. This CDR3 has 14 amino acids. Germline values: CDR1 SEHNR, CDR2 FQNEAQ (reference sequence). The ends were cut back, 10 bases at V and 2 bases at J, with 16 bases in the middle. Material for sequencing was PBMCs. The chain is built from TRBV7-9 and TRBJ2-3; tentatively, D is TRBD2 (6 bases). The clonotype comes from a man between 18 and 35 years old in good health and CMV-seropositive. In DNA form, the CDR3 reads TGTGCCACTCGGTCCGGGAGATACACAGATACGCAGTATTTT. It translates to CATRSGRYTDTQYF.